A selection of T cell receptor beta chains follows, all from one sample in a study of cytotoxic CD8 clonotypes in ibrutinib-treated CLL. Generated by immunoSEQ multiplex PCR, the TCRdb table keeps only in-frame clones and is missing some. The sample lists 200,000 to 250,000 clones; 79% were seen once. The sample in question was PBMCs, obtained after 12 months of ibrutinib treatment. These TCRs come from a human donor with chronic lymphocytic leukemia. Each CDR3 is given with its conserved first and last residue. D genes are given only for firm matches. The size of a clone is reported for some rows only, either as once, few or many, or as a class for expanded clones.

>TRBJ2-2|TRBV19|NA|NA
TGTGCCAGTAGTAACCCCGGGGTCCACACCGGGGAGCTGTTTTTT
CASSNPGVHTGELFF
>TRBJ1-1|TRBV7-6|NA|TRBD1
TGTGCCAGCAGCTTAGTGGGACAGGGGAACACTGAAGCTTTCTTT
CASSLVGQGNTEAFF
>TRBJ2-2|TRBV29-1|NA|NA
TGCAGCGCAAGACAGAACACCGGGGAGCTGTTTTTT
CSARQNTGELFF
>TRBJ2-3|TRBV6-6|NA|TRBD1
TGTGCCAGCAGCCAACAGGGGCCAGATACGCAGTATTTT
CASSQQGPDTQYF
>TRBJ2-3|TRBV7-8|NA|TRBD2
TGTGCCAGCAGCTTAATAGCGGGAGGGCATACAGATACGCAGTATTTT
CASSLIAGGHTDTQYF
>TRBJ1-2|TRBV2|once|NA
TGTGCCAGCAGTTGGACGCCGGGGAACTATGGCTACACCTTC
CASSWTPGNYGYTF
>TRBJ1-2|TRBV6-6|few|TRBD1
TGTGCCAGCGGGGACAGGCCCGTTTATGGCTACACCTTC
CASGDRPVYGYTF
>TRBJ2-7|TRBV6-1|NA|NA
TGTGCCAGCAGTGGCCGAGACAGCGACTCCTACGAGCAGTACTTC
CASSGRDSDSYEQYF
>TRBJ2-2|TRBV5-1|NA|NA
TGCGCCAGCAGCTTGCAACCGGCCCCCGGGGAGCTGTTTTTT
CASSLQPAPGELFF
>TRBJ1-5|TRBV10-3|NA|NA
TGTGCCATCAGTGAGAATGGGCAGAATCAGCCCCAGCATTTT
CAISENGQNQPQHF
>TRBJ2-7|TRBV2|NA|NA
TGTGCCAGCAGCGTCAGGGTCGGGGACTACGAGCAGTACTTC
CASSVRVGDYEQYF
>TRBJ1-1|TRBV18|few|NA
TGTGCCAGCTCACCGGGTGGCGGGGCGGGCACTGAAGCTTTCTTT
CASSPGGGAGTEAFF
>TRBJ1-4|TRBV10-3|once|NA
TGTGCCATCAGTCCGACAACAACTAATGAAAAACTGTTTTTT
CAISPTTTNEKLFF
>TRBJ1-3|TRBV5-1|NA|TRBD1
TGCGCCAGCAGCTTGGTCTCGGGACAGGGCTACACCATATATTTT
CASSLVSGQGYTIYF
>TRBJ1-2|TRBV4-1|once|NA
TGCGCCAGCAGCCCGTCGGAAGAGGGACACACCTTC
CASSPSEEGHTF
>TRBJ2-7|TRBV11-2|NA|NA
TGTGCCAGCAGCTTCCCCGGGGTCTACGAGCAGTACTTC
CASSFPGVYEQYF
>TRBJ2-5|TRBV5-1|once|TRBD1
TGCGCCAGCAGCCCTGGACAGGGAGAGACCCAGTACTTC
CASSPGQGETQYF
>TRBJ2-3|TRBV30|NA|TRBD1
TGTGCCTGGAACAGGGGTTTGGATACGCAGTATTTT
CAWNRGLDTQYF
>TRBJ2-7|TRBV29-1|NA|NA
TGCAGCGTTGAAGGAGAGGGAAAAGACTACGAGCAGTACTTC
CSVEGEGKDYEQYF
>TRBJ1-1|TRBV5-6|NA|NA
TGTGCCAGCAGCTTGAAAGCGAGCGGGGTTGGGACTGAAGCTTTCTTT
CASSLKASGVGTEAFF
>TRBJ2-1|TRBV5-1|few|TRBD1
TGCGCCAGCAGCCCTAGGGGACAGGGATTTAATGAGCAGTTCTTC
CASSPRGQGFNEQFF
>TRBJ2-5|TRBV27|NA|TRBD1
TGTGCCAGCAGTCCCCCGGGACAGCAAGAGACCCAGTACTTC
CASSPPGQQETQYF
>TRBJ1-2|TRBV19|NA|TRBD1
TGTGCCAGTAGTATCCCCCCGGGACAGGGGGTTTATCTCTATGGCTACACCTTC
CASSIPPGQGVYLYGYTF
>TRBJ2-7|TRBV2|NA|TRBD2
TGTGCCAGCAGTGAAAGGGGACTAGCGGGGGAGCAGTACTTC
CASSERGLAGEQYF
>TRBJ2-2|TRBV5-1|NA|NA
TGCGCCAGCAGCTCGGGCGTAACCGGGGAGCTGTTTTTT
CASSSGVTGELFF
>TRBJ2-5|TRBV27|NA|NA
TGTGCCAGCAGAATACAGGGCGGGGAGACCCAGTACTTC
CASRIQGGETQYF